This is a list of T cell receptor beta chains from one sample in a study of CD8 T cells in ankylosing spondylitis. MiXCR, run by TCRdb on the 5' RACE reads, gives a single entry per CDR3 protein. The sample includes about 220,000 distinct CDR3 sequences, about 16% of them seen just once. The sample consisted of blood, either unsorted or a sorted T cell fraction (not recorded which). The source of these receptors is a male donor with ankylosing spondylitis. The CDR3 runs from the conserved cysteine through the conserved F or W. Each record gives: clone size, V gene, J gene, D gene, CDR3 DNA, CDR3 protein. The D gene is left open where the match is weak. Expanded clones get a size class; other rows say once, few or many, or leave the size out.

few	TRBV4-1	TRBJ2-7	NA	TGCGCCAGCAGCCAAGATCTTTCAGGCTACGGGCAGTACTTC	CASSQDLSGYGQYF
few	TRBV3-1	TRBJ2-1	NA	TGTGCCAGCAGCCTTGGCCCGGTAGGTGAGCAGTTCTTC	CASSLGPVGEQFF
many	TRBV7-3	TRBJ2-1	NA	TGTGCCAGCAGCTTAGGGCAGGGAGCCTACAATGAGCAGTTCTTC	CASSLGQGAYNEQFF
few	TRBV5-1	TRBJ1-6	TRBD1	TGCGCCAGCAGCCCGACAGGGGAGGATAATTCACCCCTCCACTTT	CASSPTGEDNSPLHF
NA	TRBV29-1	TRBJ2-7	NA	TGCAGCGTTGAAGGAGACTCAAAATACGAGCAGTACTTC	CSVEGDSKYEQYF
few	TRBV7-2	TRBJ1-2	NA	TGTGCCAGCAGCTTAGGTCTCACGCTAAACTATGGCTACACCTTC	CASSLGLTLNYGYTF
NA	TRBV28	TRBJ2-1	TRBD2	TGTGCCACCCTAATCGGACTAGCGGGACCCAATGAGCAGTTCTTC	CATLIGLAGPNEQFF
few	TRBV11-1	TRBJ2-2	TRBD2	TGTGCCAGCAGCTTCCCGGGACTAGCGGGGCTCGGCGGGGAGCTGTTTTTT	CASSFPGLAGLGGELFF
few	TRBV12-3/TRBV12-4	TRBJ2-7	NA	TGTGCCAGCAGTTTCCTAACCCGAAAGGAGCAGTACTTC	CASSFLTRKEQYF
once	TRBV20-1	TRBJ2-1	NA	TGCAGTGCTAGGGTTATTGACCAGGGCTCCTACAATGAGCAGTTCTTC	CSARVIDQGSYNEQFF
few	TRBV7-9	TRBJ2-3	NA	TGTGCCAGCAGCTTTAATAGCGGTGGCACAGATACGCAGTATTTT	CASSFNSGGTDTQYF
NA	TRBV28	TRBJ1-1	NA	TGTGCCAGCAGTTTATTAGTCTTGGGACCTAAAGGCACTGAAGCTTTCTTT	CASSLLVLGPKGTEAFF
few	TRBV11-1	TRBJ2-1	NA	TGTGCCAGCAGCTCCTCCGGGAGAGATATATGGGCAGAAGCGTACAATGAGCAGTTCTTC	CASSSSGRDIWAEAYNEQFF
many	TRBV7-9	TRBJ2-3	NA	TGTGCCAGCAGTTTAGCTAGCACAGATACGCAGTATTTT	CASSLASTDTQYF
once	TRBV19	TRBJ2-5	TRBD1	TGTGCCAGTACCCTCGGGACAGGGGAGCAAGAGACCCAGTACTTC	CASTLGTGEQETQYF
few	TRBV29-1	TRBJ2-1	TRBD2	TGCAGCGTTGAACCCTTAGGGCGGGAGGGGACCCATGAGCAGTTCTTC	CSVEPLGREGTHEQFF
NA	TRBV12-5	TRBJ2-5	NA	TGTGCTAGTGGTCCACCCCAGGGGGAGACCCAGTACTTC	CASGPPQGETQYF
NA	TRBV4-2	TRBJ2-3	NA	TGTGCCAGCAGCCAAGATAGGACCACAGATACGCAGTATTTT	CASSQDRTTDTQYF
few	TRBV29-1	TRBJ2-1	TRBD2	TGCAGCGACGGGACTAGGTACAATGAGCAGTTCTTC	CSDGTRYNEQFF
NA	TRBV15	TRBJ2-2	NA	TGTGCCACCAGCAGAGATCGGCAGGGGCACTTCTACACCGGGGAGCTGTTTTTT	CATSRDRQGHFYTGELFF
few	TRBV20-1	TRBJ1-2	NA	TGCAGTGCTAGTGGCAGAGACCATAACTATGGCTACACCTTC	CSASGRDHNYGYTF
NA	TRBV29-1	TRBJ2-7	NA	TGCAGCGTTGAAGAACCCGGCCCCGCGGTTAGTCGGGAGCAGTACTTC	CSVEEPGPAVSREQYF
few	TRBV4-2	TRBJ1-3	NA	TGTGCCAGCAGCCTAAACAACAGGGCTTCTGGAAACACCATATATTTT	CASSLNNRASGNTIYF
NA	TRBV4-1	TRBJ2-7	TRBD2	TGCGCCAGCAGCCAAGATGGGGGCGGGAGGTCCTACGAGCAGTACTTC	CASSQDGGGRSYEQYF
NA	TRBV11-2	TRBJ2-2	NA	TGTGCCAGCAGCAGAAACCCAGGGGAGGCCGGGGAGCTGTTTTTT	CASSRNPGEAGELFF
NA	TRBV4-3	TRBJ2-2	TRBD1	TGCGCCAGCAGCCCGGAGATGGGACAGGGTGAAACCGGGGAGCTGTTTTTT	CASSPEMGQGETGELFF
NA	TRBV7-8	TRBJ2-7	TRBD2	TGTGCCAGCAGCCCACTTGTTTGGCTAGCGGAGGCCTACGAGCAGTACTTC	CASSPLVWLAEAYEQYF
NA	TRBV6-1	TRBJ2-7	TRBD2	TGTGCCAGCAGTGGGCCTAGCGGTCCGTACGAGCAGTACTTC	CASSGPSGPYEQYF
NA	TRBV7-8	TRBJ2-5	TRBD1	TGTGCCAGCAGCGGCGGACAGGACCACCAAGAGACCCAGTACTTC	CASSGGQDHQETQYF
NA	TRBV12-3/TRBV12-4	TRBJ1-2	NA	TGTGCCAGCAGTTTTCCGGATGAGAATGGCTACACCTTC	CASSFPDENGYTF
few	TRBV12-3/TRBV12-4	TRBJ2-1	TRBD1	TGTGCCAGCAGCTTCGTACAGGGGGCGGACAATGAGCAGTTCTTC	CASSFVQGADNEQFF
NA	TRBV5-4	TRBJ2-3	TRBD2	TGTGCCAGCAGCCTGACGGGACTAGCGGGCACAGATACGCAGTATTTT	CASSLTGLAGTDTQYF
few	TRBV12-3/TRBV12-4	TRBJ2-1	TRBD1	TGTGCCAGCAGTTCCGTCAGGGGGCCCACCTACAATGAGCAGTTCTTC	CASSSVRGPTYNEQFF
NA	TRBV7-2	TRBJ1-1	NA	TGTGCCAGCAGCCAGATGGGAGGAGGGATTGCTGAAGCTTTCTTT	CASSQMGGGIAEAFF
few	TRBV20-1	TRBJ2-2	NA	TGCAGTGCTAGGCTGGACAGGAACACCGGGGAGCTGTTTTTT	CSARLDRNTGELFF
NA	TRBV4-2	TRBJ2-2	TRBD2	TGTGCCAGCAGCGAAGGGGGACTAGCGACGAACACCGGGGAGCTGTTTTTT	CASSEGGLATNTGELFF
many	TRBV5-1	TRBJ1-1	NA	TGCGCCAGCAGCTTGGAGGGGAACACTGAAGCTTTCTTT	CASSLEGNTEAFF
many	TRBV12-3/TRBV12-4	TRBJ1-2	NA	TGTGCCAGCAGTCCAGGAGGCTCTAGCTATGGCTACACCTTC	CASSPGGSSYGYTF
few	TRBV5-6	TRBJ1-1	NA	TGTGCCAGCAGCTTTCAGAAGAACACTGAAGCTTTCTTT	CASSFQKNTEAFF
NA	TRBV7-9	TRBJ2-7	NA	TGTGCCAGCAGCCCCCGGACTGAATACGAGCAGTACTTC	CASSPRTEYEQYF
NA	TRBV27	TRBJ2-1	NA	TGTGCCAGCAGTTCCGCCCCTCTGGGCTCCTACAATGAGCAGTTCTTC	CASSSAPLGSYNEQFF
NA	TRBV7-9	TRBJ1-3	TRBD1	TGTGCCAGCAGCGACAGGGCTGGAAACACCATATATTTT	CASSDRAGNTIYF
few	TRBV5-1	TRBJ2-1	NA	TGCGCCAGCAGGGAGACTGGCGGGGAGCAGTTCTTC	CASRETGGEQFF
NA	TRBV5-1	TRBJ2-1	TRBD1	TGCGCCAGCAACGACCCGGACAGGGGGCGCGAGGAGCAGTTCTTC	CASNDPDRGREEQFF
NA	TRBV20-1	TRBJ2-7	NA	TGCAGTGCTAGTGGGGTGGGTCAGGGGAGCTCCTACGAGCAGTACTTC	CSASGVGQGSSYEQYF
few	TRBV12-3/TRBV12-4	TRBJ1-2	NA	TGTGCCAGCACGCCATTCGGGGGGAGTCCCCATGGCTACACCTTC	CASTPFGGSPHGYTF
NA	TRBV11-1	TRBJ2-3	TRBD2	TGTGCCAGCAGCTTAGAGGGGTCTAGCGGCCACGAAACAGATACGCAGTATTTT	CASSLEGSSGHETDTQYF
few	TRBV28	TRBJ2-3	TRBD1	TGTGCCAGCAGTCCTGAAGGACAGGGTCGAACAGATACGCAGTATTTT	CASSPEGQGRTDTQYF
few	TRBV5-6	TRBJ2-4	NA	TGTGCCAGCAGCTCAGAGGGACGAACCCACCTATGGTACTTC	CASSSEGRTHLWYF
few	TRBV29-1	TRBJ2-7	TRBD1	TGCAGCGTTGAGGACGACAGGGGGGTCTACGAGCAGTACTTC	CSVEDDRGVYEQYF
few	TRBV6-1	TRBJ1-1	NA	TGTGCCAGCAGTGAAGCGACGGGCTTGAACACTGAAGCTTTCTTT	CASSEATGLNTEAFF
once	TRBV19	TRBJ2-7	NA	TGTGCCAGTAGTATGAACGGGTACAATGAGCAGTACTTC	CASSMNGYNEQYF
NA	TRBV28	TRBJ1-5	NA	TGTGCCAGCAGTTTGTATGTTAATAGCAATCAGCCCCAGCATTTT	CASSLYVNSNQPQHF